This TCR beta chain was captured by sequencing in a study of blood T cells in healthy people across ages. V was clipped by 0 bases and J by 2 bases; unmatched bases: 19. The germline V gene encodes CDR1 SGHTA and CDR2 FQGNSA. This CDR3 has 22 residues. General study points: There were more naive CD4+ cells and higher diversity in long-lived donors than in aged donors.

To note about this clonotype: What it binds is unknown.

A second PCR, run for about 7 to 11 cycles, used a sample-barcoded 5' primer plus a J-beta primer mix. Each cDNA was tagged by a template-switch adaptor containing 12 random nucleotides. TCRdb re-analysed the 5' RACE reads in MiXCR, keeping a single row per CDR3 protein. The data contain 1.2 million to 1.5 million distinct CDR3 sequences, 42% of them singletons. The sample comprised blood. The chain joins TRBV7-2 to TRBJ2-3; 11 bases line up with TRBD2. This receptor was identified in a woman between 18 and 29 years old in good health. The CDR3 DNA sequence: TGTGCCAGCAGCTTAGCCCGCATAGCGGGAGGGCCTTCCCCAACTTCCACAGATACGCAGTATTTT. As protein: CASSLARIAGGPSPTSTDTQYF.